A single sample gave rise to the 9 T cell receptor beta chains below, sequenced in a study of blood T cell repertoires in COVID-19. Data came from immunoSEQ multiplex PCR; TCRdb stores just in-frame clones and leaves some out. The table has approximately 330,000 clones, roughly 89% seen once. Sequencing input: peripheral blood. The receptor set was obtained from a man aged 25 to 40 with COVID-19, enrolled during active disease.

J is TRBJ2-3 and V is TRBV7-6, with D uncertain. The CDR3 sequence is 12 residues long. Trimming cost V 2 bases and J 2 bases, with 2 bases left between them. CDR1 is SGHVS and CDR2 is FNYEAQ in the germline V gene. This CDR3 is CASSLYTDTQYF. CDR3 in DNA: TGTGCCAGCAGCTTATACACAGATACGCAGTATTTT.

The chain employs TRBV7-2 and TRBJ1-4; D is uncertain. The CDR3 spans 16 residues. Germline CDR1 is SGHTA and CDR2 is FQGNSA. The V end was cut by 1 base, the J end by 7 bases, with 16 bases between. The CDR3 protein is CASSLVVGGPAEKLFF. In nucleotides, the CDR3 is TGTGCCAGCAGCTTAGTAGTCGGCGGGCCCGCTGAAAAACTGTTTTTT. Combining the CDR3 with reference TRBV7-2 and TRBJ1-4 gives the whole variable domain GAGVSQSPSNKVTEKGKDVELRCDPISGHTALYWYRQSLGQGLEFLIYFQGNSAPDKSGLPSDRFSAERTGGSVSTLTIQRTQQEDSAVYLCASSLVVGGPAEKLFFGSGTQLSVL.

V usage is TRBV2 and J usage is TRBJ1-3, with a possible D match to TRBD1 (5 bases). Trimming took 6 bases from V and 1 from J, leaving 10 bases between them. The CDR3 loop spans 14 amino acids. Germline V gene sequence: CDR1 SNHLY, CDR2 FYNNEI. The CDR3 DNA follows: TGTGCCAGCAGCTCAGGGTTTTCTGGAAACACCATATATTTT. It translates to CASSSGFSGNTIYF.

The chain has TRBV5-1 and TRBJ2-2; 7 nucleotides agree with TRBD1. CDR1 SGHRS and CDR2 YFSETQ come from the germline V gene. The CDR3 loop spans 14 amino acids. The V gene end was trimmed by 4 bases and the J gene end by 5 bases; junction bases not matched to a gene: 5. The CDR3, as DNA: TGCGCCAGCAGCCCATTACAGGGGACCGGGGAGCTGTTTTTT. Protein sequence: CASSPLQGTGELFF.

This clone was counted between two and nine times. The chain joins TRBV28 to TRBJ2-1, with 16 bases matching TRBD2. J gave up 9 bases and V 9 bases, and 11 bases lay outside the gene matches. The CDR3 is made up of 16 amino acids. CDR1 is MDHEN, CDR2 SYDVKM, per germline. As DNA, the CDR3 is TGTGCCAGTCTTGGGGGGACTAGCGGGAGGGCAAGTGAGCAGTTCTTC. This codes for CASLGGTSGRASEQFF.

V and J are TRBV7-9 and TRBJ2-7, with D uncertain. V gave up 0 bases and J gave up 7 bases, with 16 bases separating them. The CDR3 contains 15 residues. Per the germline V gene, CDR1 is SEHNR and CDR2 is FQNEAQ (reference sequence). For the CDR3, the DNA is TGTGCCAGCAGCTTAGCATCGGCGGATTCTCGAGAGCAGTACTTC. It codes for CASSLASADSREQYF.

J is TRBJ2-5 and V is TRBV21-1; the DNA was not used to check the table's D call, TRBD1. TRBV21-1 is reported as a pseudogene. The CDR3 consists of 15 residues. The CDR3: CASSKHRGCQETQYF. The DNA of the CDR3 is TGTGCCAGCAGCAAACACAGGGGGTGCCAAGAGACCCAGTACTTC.

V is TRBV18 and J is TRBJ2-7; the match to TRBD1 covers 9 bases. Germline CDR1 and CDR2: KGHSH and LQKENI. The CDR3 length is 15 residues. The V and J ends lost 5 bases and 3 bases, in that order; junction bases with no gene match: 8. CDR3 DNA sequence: TGTGCCAGCTCAGGGACAGGGAGTACTTACTACGAGCAGTACTTC. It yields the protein CASSGTGSTYYEQYF.

DNA of the CDR3: TGTGCCTGGAGTCGGACAGGGGGGGAAGCTTTCTTT. Translation gives CAWSRTGGEAFF. The rearrangement links TRBV30 to TRBJ1-1, with 10 bases lining up with TRBD1. The germline gives CDR1 GTSNPN, CDR2 SVGIG (reference sequence). J gave up 8 bases and V 2 bases, and 2 bases lay outside the gene matches. CDR3 length: 12 residues.